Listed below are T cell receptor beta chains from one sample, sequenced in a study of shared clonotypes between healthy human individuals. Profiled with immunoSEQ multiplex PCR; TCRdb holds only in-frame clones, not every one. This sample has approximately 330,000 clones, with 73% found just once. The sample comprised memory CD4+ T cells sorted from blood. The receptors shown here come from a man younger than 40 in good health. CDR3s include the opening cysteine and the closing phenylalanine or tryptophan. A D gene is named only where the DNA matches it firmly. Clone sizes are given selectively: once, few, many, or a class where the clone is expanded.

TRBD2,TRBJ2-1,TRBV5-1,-,CASSPGLASAEQFF,TGCGCCAGCAGCCCGGGACTAGCGTCGGCTGAGCAGTTCTTC
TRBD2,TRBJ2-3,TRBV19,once,CATGRGGSTDTQYF,TGTGCCACCGGGCGCGGGGGGAGCACAGATACGCAGTATTTT
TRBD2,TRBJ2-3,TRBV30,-,CAWSSPSGGRTDTQYF,TGTGCCTGGAGTAGCCCATCGGGAGGTCGAACAGATACGCAGTATTTT
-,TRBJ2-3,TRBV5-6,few,CASRHGGPKTDTQYF,TGTGCCAGCCGCCATGGGGGCCCTAAGACAGATACGCAGTATTTT
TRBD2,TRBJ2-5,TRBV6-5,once,CASSYSGPREGEQYF,TGTGCCAGCAGTTACTCGGGTCCGCGGGAGGGTGAGCAGTACTTC
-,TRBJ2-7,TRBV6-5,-,CASSYSNLGSYEQYF,TGTGCCAGCAGTTACTCGAATCTAGGCTCCTACGAGCAGTACTTC
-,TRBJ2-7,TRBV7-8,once,CASSLGVAGNGYEQYF,TGTGCCAGCAGCTTAGGGGTAGCTGGCAATGGGTACGAGCAGTACTTC
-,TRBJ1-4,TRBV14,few,CASSPGAEKLFF,TGTGCCAGCAGCCCAGGGGCTGAAAAACTGTTTTTT
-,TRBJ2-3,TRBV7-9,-,CASSLGTGTTTDTQYF,TGTGCCAGCAGCTTAGGGACAGGGACTACCACAGATACGCAGTATTTT
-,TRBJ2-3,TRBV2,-,CASQGTDTQYF,TGTGCCAGTCAGGGGACAGATACGCAGTATTTT
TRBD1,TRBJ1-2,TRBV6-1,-,CASSPEGQGWGYTF,TGTGCCAGCTCCCCCGAAGGACAGGGCTGGGGCTACACCTTC
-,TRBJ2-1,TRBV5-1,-,CASSWSGSSYNEQFF,TGCGCCAGCAGCTGGAGCGGAAGCTCCTACAATGAGCAGTTCTTC
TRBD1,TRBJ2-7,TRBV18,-,CASSLGQGPYEQYF,TGTGCCAGCTCTCTCGGACAGGGACCGTACGAGCAGTACTTC
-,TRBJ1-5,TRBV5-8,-,CASSLPPYSNQPQHF,TGTGCCAGCAGCTTGCCCCCTTATAGCAATCAGCCCCAGCATTTT
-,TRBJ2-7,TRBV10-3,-,CAISETGWRYEQYF,TGTGCCATCAGTGAAACAGGGTGGCGGTACGAGCAGTACTTC
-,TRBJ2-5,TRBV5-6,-,CASSWAGQGGETQYF,TGTGCCAGCAGCTGGGCGGGGCAGGGTGGAGAGACCCAGTACTTC
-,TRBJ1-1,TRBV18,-,CASSLDTMNTEAFF,TGTGCCAGCTCACTAGATACGATGAACACTGAAGCTTTCTTT
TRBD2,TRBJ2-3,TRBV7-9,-,CASSRGTGAGVPTQYF,TGTGCCAGCAGCCGGGGGACCGGGGCGGGAGTCCCTACGCAGTATTTT
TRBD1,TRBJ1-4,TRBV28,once,CASSPRYRGSTNEKLFF,TGTGCCAGCAGTCCGCGTTACAGGGGCTCAACTAATGAAAAACTGTTTTTT
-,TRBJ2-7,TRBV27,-,CASRGRGYSYEQYF,TGTGCCAGCAGGGGGAGGGGGTACTCCTACGAGCAGTACTTC
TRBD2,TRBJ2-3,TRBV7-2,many,CASSLFPSGGQDTQYF,TGTGCCAGCAGCTTATTTCCTAGCGGGGGCCAAGATACGCAGTATTTT
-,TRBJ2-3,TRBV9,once,CASSVGGGPTDTQYF,TGTGCCAGCAGCGTAGGTGGTGGACCCACAGATACGCAGTATTTT
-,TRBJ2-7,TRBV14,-,CASSQARLGGEQYF,TGTGCCAGCAGCCAAGCTCGACTAGGAGGCGAGCAGTACTTC
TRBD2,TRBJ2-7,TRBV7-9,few,CASANSGSAGGLSSYEQYF,TGTGCCAGCGCGAACAGCGGGAGTGCCGGCGGGCTGAGCTCCTACGAGCAGTACTTC
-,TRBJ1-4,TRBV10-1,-,CASSESSGARGKLFF,TGCGCCAGCAGTGAGTCCTCTGGGGCCAGGGGAAAACTGTTTTTT